A single T cell receptor beta chain is shown here with its context. Its antigen is not known. Losses at the gene ends were 6 bases for V and 2 bases for J; bases not matched to a gene: 8. Germline values: CDR1 ENHRY, CDR2 SYGVKD. This CDR3 has 15 amino acids. The data belong to a study of Ad26.COV2.S vaccination and SARS-CoV-2 variants. This table comes from immunoSEQ multiplex PCR, and its TCRdb copy is limited to in-frame clones, with some not included. The table lists approximately 140,000 clones, roughly 88% of them singletons. Study findings and constraints: The TCR breadth and depth analyses may have produced an underestimate of total T cell responses.

The starting material was peripheral blood, obtained after recovery from COVID-19. The sequence was collected from a human donor who had recovered from COVID-19. The chain links TRBV10-3 to TRBJ1-2; 8 positions agree with TRBD1. CDR3 protein: CAIRGTGDINYGYTF. Written as DNA, the CDR3 is TGTGCCATCAGGGGGACAGGCGATATCAACTATGGCTACACCTTC.